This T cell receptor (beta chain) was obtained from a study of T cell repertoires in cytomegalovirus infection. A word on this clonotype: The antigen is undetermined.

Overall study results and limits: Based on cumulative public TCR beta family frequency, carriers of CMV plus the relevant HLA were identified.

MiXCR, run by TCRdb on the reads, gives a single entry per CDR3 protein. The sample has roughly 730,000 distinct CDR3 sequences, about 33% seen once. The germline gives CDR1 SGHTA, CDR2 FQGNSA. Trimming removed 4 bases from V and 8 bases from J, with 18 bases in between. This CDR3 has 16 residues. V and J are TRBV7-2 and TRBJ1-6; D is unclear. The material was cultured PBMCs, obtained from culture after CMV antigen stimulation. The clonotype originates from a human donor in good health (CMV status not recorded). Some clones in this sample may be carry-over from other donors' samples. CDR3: CASSYRVYHGDSPLHF. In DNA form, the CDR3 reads TGTGCCAGCAGCTACCGGGTGTACCACGGAGATTCACCCCTCCACTTT.